What follows is one T cell receptor beta chain and its context. Donors in Cohort 3 counted as recovered after two negative PCRs, clearance, or symptom resolution. This entry belongs to a study of blood T cell repertoires in COVID-19. This CDR3 is 14 amino acids long. The germline V gene has CDR1 LGHDT and CDR2 YNNKEL (reference sequence). The V and J ends lost 0 bases and 4 bases respectively, with 7 bases between them. As originally analysed: Researchers report that nucleated cell counts were estimated from reference gene primer amplification. Profiled with immunoSEQ multiplex PCR; TCRdb holds only in-frame clones, not every one. From that table come the V and J calls and clone size; the DNA was used to work out D and trimming. The repertoire has under 450,000 clones, less than 90% of them found once; the top ten carry 5.1%.

This sequence joins TRBV3-1 (or the pseudogene TRBV3-2) and TRBJ2-1; D unclear. The sample taken for sequencing was PBMCs or T cells enriched from blood (not recorded which). This TCR derives from a woman in her forties or fifties who had recovered from COVID-19. CDR3: CASSQDVQYNEQFF. In DNA, the CDR3 is TGTGCCAGCAGCCAAGATGTGCAGTACAATGAGCAGTTCTTC.